Below, 20 T cell receptor beta chains from the same sample are listed, as sequenced in a study of Graves' ophthalmopathy and Graves' hyperthyroidism. The authors amplified TCR beta CDR3 regions from RNA transcripts. First-round RT-PCR employed HTBI primers, with a second-round multiplex PCR after it. One entry per CDR3 protein, called by TCRdb with MiXCR from the multiplex PCR reads. The sample holds hundreds of thousands of distinct CDR3 sequences, roughly two fifths seen once. The sample comprised peripheral blood. The origin of the receptors is an adult man with Graves' ophthalmopathy.

A word on this clonotype: A much larger clone is a single base away; this may be a read error. The chain carries TRBV20-1 and TRBJ2-5; TRBD2 matches 8 bases. There are 12 residues in the CDR3. V shed 4 bases and J 9 bases; nucleotides not matched to a gene: 7. Germline-derived CDR1 and CDR2 are DFQATT and SNEGSKA (reference sequence). CDR3 sequence (DNA): TGCAGTGCTAATACGGGGGGGGGGGCCCAGTACTTC. Protein sequence: CSANTGGGAQYF.

At least ten counts were recorded for this clonotype. The chain has TRBV12-3 or TRBV12-4 and TRBJ2-7, with D possibly called TRBD1 or TRBD2 (5 bases each). The V end was cut by 5 bases, the J end by 7 bases, with 18 bases between. The CDR3 covers 14 residues. CDR3 nucleotides: TGTGCCAGCAGTATACGGGACCTCTGGTGGGAGCAGTACTTC. Translation: CASSIRDLWWEQYF.

As for this clonotype: The junction does not match germline at one end; this may be a read error. The chain has TRBV10-3 and TRBJ2-6, with 11 nucleotides matching TRBD1. The V gene's germline CDR1 is ENHRY and CDR2 SYGVKD. The CDR3 consists of 16 residues. The DNA for the CDR3 is TGTGCCATCAGTGAGAGTGGGGGGACAGGGGGCAACGTCCTGACTTTC. It yields the protein CAISESGGTGGNVLTF.

The genes are TRBV14 and TRBJ2-7; TRBD2 matches at 8 bases. CDR3 length: 15 residues. Germline loops: CDR1 SGHDN, CDR2 FVKESK. Trimming at V came to 4 bases and at J to 2 bases, leaving 7 bases not matched to a gene. The CDR3 here is CASSPRGGAPYEQYF. The CDR3 DNA is TGTGCCAGCAGCCCCCGGGGGGGGGCCCCCTACGAGCAGTACTTC.

This clonotype was seen a handful of times. The CDR3 reads CASSAYPDSNYGYTF. CDR3 bases: TGTGCCAGCAGCGCCTATCCTGATTCTAACTATGGCTACACCTTC. The chain carries TRBV11-2 and TRBJ1-2; the D is unclear. V lost 5 bases, J lost 0 bases, and 13 bases lay in between. CDR1 SGHAT and CDR2 FQNNGV come from the germline V gene. The CDR3 totals 15 residues.

This chain links TRBV27 with TRBJ1-5; D perhaps matches TRBD1 (5 bases). The CDR3 has 12 residues. Germline V gene lookup returns CDR1 MNHEY and CDR2 SMNVEV (reference sequence). V was trimmed by 8 bases and J by 6 bases, leaving 11 bases between them. The DNA of the CDR3 is TGTGCCAGCGGGACGGGCGGTCAGCCCCAGCATTTT. The encoded protein is CASGTGGQPQHF.

Notes on this clonotype: The limits of the CDR3 on the DNA are not certain, so only TCRdb's listed CDR3 is given. This rearrangement joins TRBV7-9 to TRBJ1-1; the table names TRBD1, a call not compared with the DNA. The CDR3 comprises 20 residues, both ends counted. Germline loops: CDR1 SEHNR, CDR2 FQNEAQ (reference sequence). This chain's CDR3 is CASSIYLCSVLGQGATEAFF.

This chain connects TRBV2 to TRBJ1-4; D remains ambiguous. The V end was cut by 8 bases, the J end by 13 bases, with 14 bases between. CDR1 is SNHLY and CDR2 is FYNNEI in the germline V gene. The CDR3 runs to 11 residues. The CDR3 bases are TGTGCCAGCGGGCTAGCTCGGCGACTGTTTTTT. Protein: CASGLARRLFF.

This sequence joins TRBV7-3 and TRBJ2-7; 8 bases are a match to TRBD2. The ends lost 3 bases at V and 2 bases at J; junction bases unmatched: 3. This CDR3 has 14 residues. The germline gives CDR1 SGHTA, CDR2 FQGTGA. The CDR3 region has the DNA TGTGCCAGCAGCTTCACGGGGGGGCCCTACGAGCAGTACTTC. Protein: CASSFTGGPYEQYF. Filled out from reference TRBV7-3 and TRBJ2-7, the complete variable domain reads GAGVSQTPSNKVTEKGKYVELRCDPISGHTALYWYRQSLGQGPEFLIYFQGTGAADDSGLPNDRFFAVRPEGSVSTLKIQRTERGDSAVYLCASSFTGGPYEQYFGPGTRLTVT.

This clonotype occurred a few times. The J gene is TRBJ2-5, the V gene TRBV7-3; the match to TRBD1 covers 7 bases. The CDR3 runs 19 residues. J gave up 4 bases and V 4 bases, and 21 bases lay outside the gene matches. The germline V gene encodes CDR1 SGHTA and CDR2 FQGTGA. This CDR3 is CASSSRGGIHRGSRETQYF. CDR3 nucleotides: TGTGCCAGCAGCTCCCGCGGCGGTATCCACAGGGGCTCTCGAGAGACCCAGTACTTC.

This clonotype has at least ten counts. The junction differs from germline at one of its ends, possibly a read error. The chain joins TRBV12-3 or TRBV12-4 to TRBJ1-1, with 8 positions matching TRBD1. The CDR3 is 14 residues long. The CDR3 nucleotides read TGTGCCAGCAGTCCGAGACAGGGGAACGCTGAAGCTTTCTTT. Its protein is CASSPRQGNAEAFF.

The table lists this clonotype with many counts. This chain links TRBV12-3 or TRBV12-4 with TRBJ1-2; tentative D call: TRBD1 (5 bases). This CDR3 region has 14 residues. Trimming left V 5 bases short and J 3 bases short, with 13 bases between. As DNA, the CDR3 is TGTGCCAGCAGTGATCAGGGCCCTGACTATGGCTACACCTTC. Its translation is CASSDQGPDYGYTF.

The V and J genes are TRBV11-3 and TRBJ2-5; 10 bases are a match to TRBD1. The CDR3 consists of 13 residues. Germline CDR1 SGHNT, CDR2 YENEEA. Germline trimming cut 6 bases from V and 4 bases from J; bases unmatched to any gene: 2. The CDR3 coding sequence is TGTGCCAGCAGGAGACAGGGGGCAGAGACCCAGTACTTC. Its protein is CASRRQGAETQYF.

This clonotype was detected ten times or more. The V call is TRBV7-9, the J call TRBJ2-7; 8 nucleotides match TRBD1. The CDR3 length is 16 residues. V gave up 6 bases and J gave up 2 bases; unmatched junction bases: 12. Per germline, CDR1 SEHNR and CDR2 FQNEAQ (reference sequence). Here the CDR3 reads CASSHLSQTGAYEQYF. The CDR3 bases are TGTGCCAGCAGTCATCTCAGCCAGACAGGGGCCTACGAGCAGTACTTC.

The chain carries TRBV7-6 and TRBJ1-2; TRBD1 might be the D (6 bases). CDR3 length: 13 amino acids. V was cut by 2 bases and J by 7 bases, with 11 bases left in between. Germline CDR1 is SGHVS and CDR2 is FNYEAQ. CDR3 DNA: TGTGCCAGCAGCTTATACGGGGGCTCTGGCTACACCTTC. Protein sequence: CASSLYGGSGYTF. The full variable domain, with the rest looked up from reference TRBV7-6 and TRBJ1-2, is GAGVSQSPRYKVTKRGQDVALRCDPISGHVSLYWYRQALGQGPEFLTYFNYEAQQDKSGLPNDRFSAERPEGSISTLTIQRTEQRDSAMYRCASSLYGGSGYTFGSGTRLTVV.

The gene calls are TRBV11-1 and TRBJ2-2, with TRBD1 matching 8 bases. Germline assignment: CDR1 SGHAT and CDR2 FQDESV (reference sequence). Trimming took 5 bases from V and 5 from J; bases not matched to a gene: 10. CDR3 length equals 16 residues. This CDR3 is CASSPPSTGDTGELFF. Here the CDR3 DNA reads TGTGCCAGCAGCCCACCGTCGACAGGGGATACCGGGGAGCTGTTTTTT.

V and J are TRBV24-1 and TRBJ2-5; D might be TRBD1 or TRBD2, each matching 5 bases. The CDR3 is made up of 14 amino acids. V was trimmed by 5 bases and J by 11 bases, leaving 20 bases between them. The V gene's germline CDR1 is KGHDR and CDR2 SFDVKD. The CDR3: CATSGIRGNNEQYF. The CDR3 DNA reads TGTGCCACCAGTGGAATTCGGGGCAACAATGAGCAGTACTTC.

Comments on this clonotype: It may be a read error: a sequence one base away is much more abundant. The chain links TRBV19 to TRBJ1-1; 11 nucleotides align to TRBD1. Germline V gene lookup returns CDR1 LNHDA and CDR2 SQIVND (reference sequence). The CDR3 contains 16 residues. CDR3 nucleotides: TGTGCCAGTGGTATCGGACAGGGGGCGACGCGCACTGAAGCTTTCTTT. The encoded protein is CASGIGQGATRTEAFF.

As regards this clonotype: Its ends do not fully match the called genes, so a read error is possible. The CDR3 DNA reads as TGTGCCAGCAGATACTCCCGCCACCTCTACGTGCAGTACTTC. As protein: CASRYSRHLYVQYF. The chain employs TRBV6-6 and TRBJ2-7; D is unclear. CDR1 and CDR2 (germline): MNHNY, SVGAGI (reference sequence). This CDR3 region has 14 residues.

With regard to this clonotype: This sequence may be a read error, since a much larger clone differs from it by one base. The chain has TRBV12-3 or TRBV12-4 and TRBJ1-1, with no clear D. The CDR3 runs to 12 residues. The DNA for the CDR3 is TGTGCTAGTGGTTTACGGGACACTGAAGCTTTCTTT. Protein product: CASGLRDTEAFF.